This T cell receptor beta chain was observed in a study of tumor-infiltrating lymphocytes in localized non-small cell lung cancer. CDR1 is LNHDA and CDR2 is SQIVND in the germline V gene (reference sequence). The CDR3 is 14 residues long. Trimming shortened V by 8 bases and J by 6 bases, and 20 bases separated the two germline ends. This clone was found once. Libraries were prepared by immunoSEQ multiplex PCR; TCRdb keeps only in-frame clonotypes and omits some of them. The table has about 11,000 clones, about 86% seen once; the top ten hold approximately 7.8%. The chain employs TRBV19 and TRBJ2-7; the D gene could be TRBD1 or TRBD2 (5 bases each). The TCR sequence derives from a human donor with non-small cell lung cancer. What was sequenced was uninvolved lung tissue not adjacent to the tumor. The CDR3 loop is CASSSSSTRGEQYF. The CDR3 DNA sequence: TGTGCCAGTTCCTCCTCATCTACGAGGGGCGAGCAGTACTTC.